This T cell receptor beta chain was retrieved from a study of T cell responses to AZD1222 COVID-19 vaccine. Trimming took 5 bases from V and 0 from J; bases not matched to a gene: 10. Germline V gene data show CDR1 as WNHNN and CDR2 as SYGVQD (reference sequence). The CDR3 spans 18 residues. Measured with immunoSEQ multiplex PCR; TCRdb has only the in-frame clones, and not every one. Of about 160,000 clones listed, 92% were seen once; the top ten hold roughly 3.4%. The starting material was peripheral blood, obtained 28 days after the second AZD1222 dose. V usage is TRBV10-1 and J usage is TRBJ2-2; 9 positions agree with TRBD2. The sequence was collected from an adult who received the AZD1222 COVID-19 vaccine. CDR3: CASSSGRLAGANTGELFF. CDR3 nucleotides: TGCGCCAGCAGTTCGGGACGGTTAGCGGGGGCGAACACCGGGGAGCTGTTTTTT.